Following are 27 T cell receptor beta chains from one sample sequenced in a study of blood T cell repertoires in COVID-19. The protocol was immunoSEQ multiplex PCR, while the TCRdb copy is restricted to in-frame clones and leaves out a portion. The table lists around 210,000 clones, 70% to 90% of them singletons. Sequenced: PBMCs or T cells enriched from blood (not recorded which). These receptors were taken from a woman aged 18 to 35 who had recovered from COVID-19.

V is TRBV24-1 and J is TRBJ2-3; TRBD2 matches 8 bases. V lost 4 bases and J lost 5; bases outside the gene matches: 10. Germline V lookup: CDR1 KGHDR, CDR2 SFDVKD. The CDR3 length is 16 residues. CDR3 DNA sequence: TGTGCCACCAGTGACTGGCGGGGGGACCACAGAGATACGCAGTATTTT. This encodes CATSDWRGDHRDTQYF.

The genes are TRBV5-5 and TRBJ2-5; D might be TRBD1 (6 bases). Trimming removed 4 bases at V and 1 base at J, with 17 bases between. The V gene's germline CDR1 is SGHKS and CDR2 YYEKEE (reference sequence). The CDR3 consists of 16 residues. In nucleotides, the CDR3 is TGTGCCAGCAGCACCACAGGGTCAGGGCCCCAAGAGACCCAGTACTTC. Translated, it gives CASSTTGSGPQETQYF.

This clone has just a few counts. The chain employs TRBV6-5 and TRBJ1-1; D might be TRBD1 (6 bases). CDR3 size: 14 residues. Per the germline V gene, CDR1 is MNHEY and CDR2 is SVGAGI. The V end was cut by 6 bases, the J end by 5 bases, with 16 bases between. The CDR3 coding sequence is TGTGCCAGCAGCAGGGACATCGAGTCGACTGAAGCTTTCTTT. The encoded protein is CASSRDIESTEAFF.

The CDR3: CATSEGGTDTQYF. The CDR3 bases are TGTGCCACCAGCGAGGGAGGGACAGATACGCAGTATTTT. The chain is built from TRBV24-1 and TRBJ2-3, with 7 bases fitting TRBD2. The CDR3 has 13 amino acids. Trimming cost V 7 bases and J 3 bases; bases outside gene matches: 3. In germline, CDR1 is KGHDR, CDR2 SFDVKD.

The chain has TRBV10-3 and TRBJ2-2; 8 bases match TRBD1. V was pared by 6 bases and J by 0 bases, with 12 bases of the junction left unmatched. Germline CDR1 is ENHRY and CDR2 is SYGVKD. There are 18 residues in the CDR3. The CDR3 protein is CAIRGEDRATANTGELFF. The CDR3, as DNA: TGTGCCATCAGGGGGGAGGACAGGGCCACCGCGAACACCGGGGAGCTGTTTTTT.

The rearrangement joins TRBV4-1 to TRBJ1-2; tentatively, D is TRBD1 (5 bases). Trimming removed 1 base at V and 5 bases at J, with 11 bases between. The CDR3 sequence is 14 residues long. Germline values: CDR1 MGHRA, CDR2 YSYEKL. As DNA, the CDR3 is TGCGCCAGCAGCCAAGCCCAGGGTGGGTATGGCTACACCTTC. Protein product: CASSQAQGGYGYTF.

The chain has TRBV3-1 (or the pseudogene TRBV3-2) and TRBJ2-5; 8 bases match TRBD2. CDR1 and CDR2 (germline): LGHDT, YNNKEL (reference sequence). The ends lost 0 bases at V and 2 bases at J; junction bases unmatched: 5. CDR3 size: 16 residues. CDR3 sequence reads: CASSQDERGPQETQYF. CDR3 DNA: TGTGCCAGCAGCCAAGATGAGCGGGGGCCACAAGAGACCCAGTACTTC.

The chain is built from TRBV7-9 and TRBJ2-1; 10 positions match TRBD1. This CDR3 contains 15 residues. V was clipped by 5 bases and J by 7 bases; unmatched bases: 8. In germline, CDR1 is SEHNR, CDR2 FQNEAQ (reference sequence). The CDR3 sequence: CASSPGTGDVNEQFF. Here the CDR3 DNA reads TGTGCCAGCAGCCCCGGGACAGGGGATGTAAATGAGCAGTTCTTC.

The chain carries TRBV19 and TRBJ1-2; 7 bases line up with TRBD1. J lost 4 bases, V lost 3 bases, and 8 bases had no gene match. The CDR3 spans 15 residues. The V gene's germline CDR1 is LNHDA and CDR2 SQIVND (reference sequence). The CDR3 nucleotides read TGTGCCAGTAGTATCGGGGACAGATGGGGCTATGGCTACACCTTC. It specifies CASSIGDRWGYGYTF.

The chain joins TRBV6-5 to TRBJ1-2, with 8 bases identical to TRBD1. The germline V gene encodes CDR1 MNHEY and CDR2 SVGAGI. CDR3 size: 12 residues. The junction had 6 bases not matched to a gene; V was cut back by 8 bases and J by 7 bases. CDR3 sequence reads: CASLSGGTGYTF. DNA for the CDR3: TGTGCCAGCCTATCAGGGGGCACTGGCTACACCTTC.

This sequence joins TRBV6-5 and TRBJ1-2; TRBD1 agrees at 7 bases. Trimming cost V 6 bases and J 5 bases; bases outside gene matches: 12. The germline V gene encodes CDR1 MNHEY and CDR2 SVGAGI. The CDR3 sequence is 15 residues long. The CDR3 coding sequence is TGTGCCAGCAGCCCGGGACAGACAATAACGTATGGCTACACCTTC. Translating gives CASSPGQTITYGYTF.

The chain joins TRBV27 to TRBJ1-6, with TRBD1 as a possible D gene (6 bases). CDR1 is MNHEY, CDR2 SMNVEV, per germline (reference sequence). The CDR3 is made up of 14 amino acids. Trimming removed 7 bases at V and 6 bases at J, with 13 bases between. The CDR3: CASTKGGGNSPLHF. In DNA, the CDR3 is TGTGCCAGCACCAAGGGAGGGGGTAATTCACCCCTCCACTTT.

The chain links TRBV2 to TRBJ1-1, with D possibly TRBD1 on 6 matching bases. V gave up 5 bases and J gave up 4 bases, with 17 bases separating them. Germline V gene data show CDR1 as SNHLY and CDR2 as FYNNEI. The CDR3 is 15 residues long. Here the CDR3 DNA reads TGTGCCAGCAGTACGGCGGGGGGGCTGGGCACTGAAGCTTTCTTT. Its translation is CASSTAGGLGTEAFF.

The chain combines TRBV18 with TRBJ1-1; tentatively, D is TRBD1 (5 bases). V gave up 3 bases and J gave up 7 bases, with 15 bases separating them. This CDR3 contains 14 residues. The V gene's germline CDR1 is KGHSH and CDR2 LQKENI. CDR3 sequence: CASSPYGARREAFF. CDR3 bases: TGTGCCAGCTCACCTTATGGGGCCCGCCGTGAAGCTTTCTTT. Full variable domain (outside the CDR3, taken from reference TRBV18 and TRBJ1-1): NAGVMQNPRHLVRRRGQEARLRCSPMKGHSHVYWYRQLPEEGLKFMVYLQKENIIDESGMPKERFSAEFPKEGPSILRIQQVVRGDSAAYFCASSPYGARREAFFGQGTRLTVV.

The V call is TRBV28, the J call TRBJ2-2; 8 bases are shared with TRBD1. The CDR3 has 15 residues. After removal of 6 bases from V and 6 bases from J, the junction contained 9 bases not matched to a gene. The germline CDR1 and CDR2 sequences are MDHEN and SYDVKM. The CDR3 here is CASRYGTGAPGELFF. The DNA for the CDR3 is TGTGCCAGCAGATACGGGACAGGCGCCCCCGGGGAGCTGTTTTTT.

The V gene is TRBV28, the J gene TRBJ2-7; 8 bases align to TRBD1. Looked up from germline, CDR1 is MDHEN and CDR2 is SYDVKM. V was pared by 8 bases and J by 2 bases, with 8 bases of the junction left unmatched. This CDR3 is 14 amino acids long. CDR3: CASRGQGRTYEQYF. CDR3 DNA: TGTGCCAGCCGAGGACAGGGCCGAACCTACGAGCAGTACTTC.

This clone has a single count. The V gene is TRBV2, the J gene TRBJ2-3; 7 positions match TRBD2. Germline V gene data show CDR1 as SNHLY and CDR2 as FYNNEI. The V gene end was trimmed by 10 bases and the J gene end by 7 bases; junction bases not matched to a gene: 8. The CDR3 is made up of 12 amino acids. The CDR3 protein is CAITAGGNTQYF. The CDR3 nucleotides are TGTGCCATCACGGCCGGGGGGAATACGCAGTATTTT.

The genes are TRBV9 and TRBJ1-1, with 7 bases identical to TRBD1. Germline V gives CDR1 SGDLS, CDR2 YYNGEE. The V segment lost 3 bases and the J segment 4 bases; nucleotides outside the gene matches: 6. The CDR3 loop spans 14 amino acids. The CDR3 DNA follows: TGTGCCAGCAGCGCGGGACAGACGACCACTGAAGCTTTCTTT. It specifies CASSAGQTTTEAFF. Drawing the rest from reference TRBV9 and TRBJ1-1, the complete variable domain is DSGVTQTPKHLITATGQRVTLRCSPRSGDLSVYWYQQSLDQGLQFLIQYYNGEERAKGNILERFSAQQFPDLHSELNLSSLELGDSALYFCASSAGQTTTEAFFGQGTRLTVV.

The chain couples TRBV5-1 to TRBJ1-6; a weak D match, TRBD1 (6 bases). The V and J ends lost 3 bases and 7 bases respectively, with 14 bases between them. The germline CDR1 and CDR2 sequences are SGHRS and YFSETQ. The CDR3 contains 15 residues. The CDR3, as DNA: TGCGCCAGCAGCTCGGGGGGCGGCGCCAATTCACCCCTCCACTTT. Residues: CASSSGGGANSPLHF.

This chain connects TRBV29-1 to TRBJ1-2, with 9 bases identical to TRBD1. The CDR3 runs to 13 residues. With V trimmed by 6 bases and J by 4 bases, 6 bases remained unmatched. Germline CDR1 SQVTM, CDR2 ANQGSEA. The CDR3 protein is CSVWTGAGYGYTF. The CDR3 DNA sequence: TGCAGCGTCTGGACAGGGGCGGGCTATGGCTACACCTTC.

The count of this clone is one. This chain links TRBV24-1 with TRBJ2-3, with 9 positions matching TRBD2. This CDR3 region has 17 residues. Trimming removed 5 bases from V and 6 bases from J; junction bases left unmatched: 14. Per the germline V gene, CDR1 is KGHDR and CDR2 is SFDVKD. CDR3 coding DNA: TGTGCCACCAGTGGGACCGGCAAGGGACTAGCCGTGGATACGCAGTATTTT. Translated, it gives CATSGTGKGLAVDTQYF.

V is TRBV30 and J is TRBJ2-7, with D tentatively TRBD1 (5 bases). Trimming removed 1 base at V and 2 bases at J, with 9 bases between. There are 13 residues in the CDR3. CDR1 is GTSNPN and CDR2 is SVGIG in the germline V gene (reference sequence). CDR3 amino acids: CAWSGTGPYEQYF. CDR3 sequence (DNA): TGTGCCTGGAGTGGAACAGGTCCCTACGAGCAGTACTTC.

This clone was seen once. The CDR3 is CASSMVGGMGTNEQFF. The CDR3 DNA reads as TGTGCCAGTAGTATGGTAGGGGGTATGGGTACGAATGAGCAGTTCTTC. This chain connects TRBV19 to TRBJ2-1, with a tentative D call TRBD1 (6 bases). V lost 3 bases, J lost 7 bases, and 19 bases lay in between. The CDR3 runs to 16 residues. Germline V gene data show CDR1 as LNHDA and CDR2 as SQIVND (reference sequence).

CDR3 sequence reads: CSFSAGFEQYF. Written as DNA, the CDR3 is TGCAGCTTCTCCGCGGGCTTTGAGCAGTACTTC. The genes are TRBV20-1 and TRBJ2-7, with a tentative D call TRBD2 (5 bases). The CDR3 covers 11 residues. Germline V gene data show CDR1 as DFQATT and CDR2 as SNEGSKA (reference sequence).

V and J are TRBV19 and TRBJ1-1, with D uncertain. Between the trimmed V and J ends, which lost 6 bases and 1 base, there was a span of 9 bases. CDR3 length: 13 residues. Germline V gene lookup returns CDR1 LNHDA and CDR2 SQIVND (reference sequence). The CDR3 sequence is CASRGDGNTEAFF. The CDR3 region has the DNA TGTGCCAGTAGGGGAGACGGGAACACTGAAGCTTTCTTT.

The chain is built from TRBV6-6 and TRBJ2-7; maybe TRBD1 (6 bases). In germline, CDR1 is MNHNY, CDR2 SVGAGI (reference sequence). The CDR3 sequence is 15 residues long. Trimming cost V 2 bases and J 2 bases, with 13 bases left between them. CDR3 coding DNA: TGTGCCAGCAGTTACCCACCGGGACATACCTACGAGCAGTACTTC. This codes for CASSYPPGHTYEQYF.

This CDR3 reads CASSGTGVEKLFF. CDR3 sequence (DNA): TGCGCCAGCAGCGGGACAGGGGTTGAAAAACTGTTTTTT. This chain links TRBV5-1 with TRBJ1-4, with 10 bases lining up with TRBD1. The CDR3 has 13 amino acids. The V and J ends lost 4 bases and 7 bases, in that order; junction bases with no gene match: 1. Germline CDR1 is SGHRS and CDR2 is YFSETQ. Variable domain in full (rest from reference TRBV5-1 and TRBJ1-4): KAGVTQTPRYLIKTRGQQVTLSCSPISGHRSVSWYQQTPGQGLQFLFEYFSETQRNKGNFPGRFSGRQFSNSRSEMNVSTLELGDSALYLCASSGTGVEKLFFGSGTQLSVL.